The 30 T cell receptor beta chains below were found in one sample sequenced in a study of human T cells and chemical hapten exposure. A single record per CDR3 protein comes from TCRdb applying MiXCR to the RACE reads. This repertoire shows about 190,000 distinct CDR3 sequences, around 23% found once; its top ten account for roughly 2.4%. Time point here: patch test 3, about 24 weeks after DPC sensitization. As to treatment: therapeutic diphenylcyclopropenone sensitization with weekly scalp DPC. Specimen: whole blood, collected in connection with sensitization to the hapten diphenylcyclopropenone (DPC). These receptors came from a woman aged 35 to 49 with alopecia areata. Some clones in this sample may be carry-over from other donors' samples.

This clonotype is medium-sized within its sample. V usage is TRBV7-2 and J usage is TRBJ1-3; the D gene is possibly TRBD1 (6 bases). From germline, CDR1 is SGHTA and CDR2 FQGNSA. V was pared by 1 base and J by 3 bases, with 7 bases between. CDR3 length: 14 residues. CDR3 in amino acids: CASSLEGDGNTIYF. The CDR3 DNA reads as TGTGCCAGCAGCTTAGAGGGGGATGGAAACACCATATATTTT.

The chain links TRBV29-1 to TRBJ2-1; D gene uncertain. From germline, CDR1 is SQVTM and CDR2 ANQGSEA. Trimming shortened V by 7 bases and J by 6 bases, and 10 bases separated the two germline ends. The CDR3 covers 11 residues. The CDR3 spells CSGTHSNEQFF. The CDR3 DNA reads TGCAGCGGGACGCATAGCAATGAGCAGTTCTTC.

In regard to this clonotype: Germline is not matched at one junction end, which may reflect a read error. The chain has TRBV5-6 and TRBJ2-2, with D possibly matching TRBD2 (6 bases). Looked up from germline, CDR1 is SGHDT and CDR2 is YYEEEE. This CDR3 spans 16 amino acids. CDR3 residues: CVSSLGGGARTGELFF. CDR3 bases: TGTGTCAGCAGCTTGGGAGGAGGGGCTCGGACCGGGGAGCTGTTTTTT. Drawing the rest from reference TRBV5-6 and TRBJ2-2, the complete variable domain is DAGVTQSPTHLIKTRGQQVTLRCSPKSGHDTVSWYQQALGQGPQFIFQYYEEEERQRGNFPDRFSGHQFPNYSSELNVNALLLGDSALYLCVSSLGGGARTGELFFGEGSRLTVL.

CDR3 sequence: CATSRGGGNQPQHF. The CDR3 bases are TGTGCCACCAGCAGAGGGGGTGGCAATCAGCCCCAGCATTTT. The chain employs TRBV15 and TRBJ1-5; D remains ambiguous. Germline-derived CDR1 and CDR2 are LNHNV and YYDKDF (reference sequence). Trimming shortened V by 1 base and J by 2 bases, and 6 bases separated the two germline ends. This CDR3 has 14 residues.

In its sample, this clonotype was seen many times. The chain employs TRBV7-2 and TRBJ2-3; D remains ambiguous. The germline V gene encodes CDR1 SGHTA and CDR2 FQGNSA. This CDR3 region has 13 residues. Deletions cut 3 bases from V and 2 bases from J, with 6 bases between. The DNA of the CDR3 is TGTGCCAGCAGCTTTAGGGTCACAGATACGCAGTATTTT. It translates to CASSFRVTDTQYF.

The chain has TRBV28 and TRBJ1-6, with D possibly TRBD1 on 5 matching bases. Germline V lookup: CDR1 MDHEN, CDR2 SYDVKM. The CDR3 is made up of 13 amino acids. V lost 5 bases, J lost 7 bases, and 9 bases lay in between. The CDR3: CASSNRKNSPLHF. The CDR3 DNA follows: TGTGCCAGCAGTAACAGGAAGAATTCACCCCTCCACTTT.

This clonotype was seen only a few times. V usage is TRBV6-2 or TRBV6-3 and J usage is TRBJ2-7; 12 nucleotides line up with TRBD2. Germline CDR1 reads MNHEY; CDR2 reads SVGEGT. With V trimmed by 5 bases and J by 10 bases, 6 bases remained unmatched. This CDR3 contains 13 residues. The CDR3 DNA follows: TGTGCCAGCAGTCTAGCGGGAGGGCTGATCCAGTACTTC. Its protein product is CASSLAGGLIQYF.

There are a few counts of this clonotype. The CDR3, as DNA: TGTGCCAGCAGCCTACAGGGGCAAGGAACTGAAGCTTTCTTT. This translates into CASSLQGQGTEAFF. V usage is TRBV7-6 and J usage is TRBJ1-1, with TRBD1 identical over 7 bases. The ends lost 5 bases at V and 5 bases at J; junction bases unmatched: 8. In germline, CDR1 is SGHVS, CDR2 FNYEAQ. The CDR3 loop spans 14 amino acids.

The chain is built from TRBV29-1 and TRBJ2-1; D is perhaps TRBD2 (6 bases). The V end lost 7 bases, the J end lost 8 bases, and 15 bases lay between the germline ends. Per germline, CDR1 SQVTM and CDR2 ANQGSEA. The CDR3 extends over 12 amino acids. DNA for the CDR3: TGCAGCGCACCTAGCGCAGGGTATGAGCAGTTCTTC. Translation gives CSAPSAGYEQFF.

This clonotype showed up just a few times. The chain is built from TRBV3-1 and TRBJ1-1; 7 bases are a match to TRBD1. The CDR3 sequence is 11 residues long. Germline trimming cut 6 bases from V and 6 bases from J; bases unmatched to any gene: 1. CDR1 is LGHDT, CDR2 YNNKEL, per germline (reference sequence). Here the CDR3 reads CASSGQAEAFF. In DNA, the CDR3 is TGTGCCAGCAGTGGACAGGCTGAAGCTTTCTTT.

This chain links TRBV7-9 with TRBJ1-3; D remains ambiguous. In germline, CDR1 is SEHNR, CDR2 FQNEAQ (reference sequence). The CDR3 consists of 15 residues. The germline V and J ends were trimmed by 0 bases and 0 bases, with 6 bases remaining between them. The CDR3 bases are TGTGCCAGCAGCTTAGCTGAATTCTCTGGAAACACCATATATTTT. Its protein product is CASSLAEFSGNTIYF.

The chain combines TRBV6-5 with TRBJ2-2, with TRBD1 identical over 9 bases. This CDR3 comprises 15 residues. Germline assignment: CDR1 MNHEY and CDR2 SVGAGI. Unmatched junction bases numbered 7, after V lost 5 bases and J lost 6 bases. The DNA for the CDR3 is TGTGCCAGCAGTCGGGACAGGGATCCCCCCGGGGAGCTGTTTTTT. It encodes CASSRDRDPPGELFF.

This clonotype appeared a few times. The CDR3 sequence is CASSYSLAGNEQYF. In nucleotides, the CDR3 is TGTGCCAGCAGTTACTCACTAGCGGGAAACGAGCAGTACTTC. The rearrangement links TRBV6-2 or TRBV6-3 to TRBJ2-7; 10 bases agree with TRBD2. CDR3 length: 14 amino acids. Germline values: CDR1 MNHEY, CDR2 SVGEGT. The V gene end was trimmed by 0 bases and the J gene end by 5 bases; junction bases not matched to a gene: 1.

This clonotype was picked up a small number of times. The V call is TRBV27, the J call TRBJ2-7; TRBD2 matches 10 bases. Germline trimming cut 2 bases from V and 5 bases from J; bases unmatched to any gene: 9. The germline V gene encodes CDR1 MNHEY and CDR2 SMNVEV (reference sequence). The length of the CDR3 is 16 residues. CDR3 in DNA: TGTGCCAGCAGTTTACGGTTGGCTAGCGGGAGCAACGAGCAGTACTTC. It specifies CASSLRLASGSNEQYF.

Only a few counts were recorded for this clonotype. The genes are TRBV28 and TRBJ2-4; the match to TRBD1 covers 7 bases. This CDR3 comprises 15 residues. Unmatched junction bases numbered 8, after V lost 6 bases and J lost 3 bases. The germline V gene encodes CDR1 MDHEN and CDR2 SYDVKM. CDR3 in amino acids: CASRDSGTVKNIQYF. The DNA for the CDR3 is TGTGCCAGCAGGGACTCCGGGACAGTCAAAAACATTCAGTACTTC. Supplemented by reference TRBV28 and TRBJ2-4, the full variable domain reads DVKVTQSSRYLVKRTGEKVFLECVQDMDHENMFWYRQDPGLGLRLIYFSYDVKMKEKGDIPEGYSVSREKKERFSLILESASTNQTSMYLCASRDSGTVKNIQYFGAGTRLSVL.

Only a few counts were recorded for this clonotype. This chain joins TRBV29-1 and TRBJ2-2, with D possibly being TRBD1 (5 bases). The CDR3 covers 14 residues. Trimming pared 2 bases from V and 1 base from J, leaving 8 bases between. Germline assignment: CDR1 SQVTM and CDR2 ANQGSEA. The CDR3 region is CSVESRVNTGELFF. For the CDR3, the DNA is TGCAGCGTTGAAAGCAGGGTGAACACCGGGGAGCTGTTTTTT.

This clonotype turned up a few times. The chain is built from TRBV12-3 or TRBV12-4 and TRBJ2-6, with D possibly TRBD1 on 5 matching bases. The length of the CDR3 is 13 residues. Trimming removed 6 bases at V and 5 bases at J, with 8 bases between. The CDR3 DNA follows: TGTGCCAGCAGCCCGGACAGGGCCAACGTCCTGACTTTC. Translation gives CASSPDRANVLTF.

This clonotype was detected once. The chain employs TRBV7-3 and TRBJ2-7; a possible D gene is TRBD2 (6 bases). The CDR3 totals 15 residues. Germline V gene sequence: CDR1 SGHTA, CDR2 FQGTGA. Trimming pared 4 bases from V and 3 bases from J, leaving 16 bases between. CDR3 bases: TGTGCCAGCAGCTCTGGTCAGGCGGGGTTCTACGAGCAGTACTTC. This encodes CASSSGQAGFYEQYF.

Points on this clonotype: No conserved phenylalanine or tryptophan is present at the end of the CDR3, so a read error is the likely explanation. The DNA is omitted, as the CDR3 cannot be located on it reliably, and the CDR3 follows TCRdb's listing. The chain uses TRBV2 and TRBJ2-7; TRBD2 is taken as the D call from the table, unchecked against the DNA. Germline assignment: CDR1 SNHLY and CDR2 FYNNEI. The CDR3 contains 13 residues when both ends are counted. The CDR3: CASSALGEGPQGL.

The chain employs TRBV7-2 and TRBJ1-6, with TRBD1 identical over 8 bases. Germline CDR1 SGHTA, CDR2 FQGNSA. Germline trimming cut 2 bases from V and 10 bases from J; bases unmatched to any gene: 13. This CDR3 has 17 residues. CDR3 amino acids: CASSLNPPGQGLSPLHF. Written as DNA, the CDR3 is TGTGCCAGCAGCTTAAATCCGCCCGGACAGGGTCTGTCACCCCTCCACTTT.

This clonotype has more than one count but fewer than ten. The chain uses TRBV28 and TRBJ2-3; TRBD1 might be the D (5 bases). Per the germline V gene, CDR1 is MDHEN and CDR2 is SYDVKM. With 5 bases removed from V and 2 bases from J, the gap between germline ends came to 11 bases. There are 14 residues in the CDR3. Here the CDR3 DNA reads TGTGCCAGCAGTATTAAGACAGACACAGATACGCAGTATTTT. It yields the protein CASSIKTDTDTQYF.

The chain joins TRBV12-3 or TRBV12-4 to TRBJ1-6; no firm D call. The CDR3 consists of 16 residues. V gave up 3 bases and J gave up 2 bases, with 11 bases separating them. CDR3 sequence reads: CASSLGGRTYNSPLHF. CDR3 coding DNA: TGTGCCAGCAGTTTGGGAGGGAGGACCTATAATTCACCCCTCCACTTT.

The chain is built from TRBV7-2 and TRBJ2-4; tentatively, D is TRBD1 (6 bases). The CDR3 totals 16 residues. Trimming took off 1 base at V and 1 base at J, with 11 bases between the two ends. Germline CDR1 is SGHTA and CDR2 is FQGNSA. The CDR3, as DNA: TGTGCCAGCAGCTTAGACAGGGCCCAGGCCAAAAACATTCAGTACTTC. Amino acids: CASSLDRAQAKNIQYF.

This clonotype was seen more than once but under ten times. V usage is TRBV11-1 and J usage is TRBJ2-1; TRBD2 matches at 9 bases. The V segment lost 6 bases and the J segment 9 bases; nucleotides outside the gene matches: 12. This CDR3 spans 15 amino acids. The germline V gene encodes CDR1 SGHAT and CDR2 FQDESV (reference sequence). Here the CDR3 DNA reads TGTGCCAGCAGGGGCCGGGCGACTAGCGGCAGTGAGCAGTTCTTC. Translation: CASRGRATSGSEQFF.

The chain has TRBV7-2 and TRBJ2-1, with D tentatively TRBD2 (6 bases). The ends were cut back, 3 bases at V and 7 bases at J, with 16 bases in the middle. The germline CDR1 and CDR2 sequences are SGHTA and FQGNSA. The CDR3 runs 15 residues. In DNA, the CDR3 is TGTGCCAGCAGCTTTAGTTTTGGAGGGGAAAATGAGCAGTTCTTC. Its protein product is CASSFSFGGENEQFF.

This clonotype was counted a few times. CDR3 nucleotide sequence: TGTGCCAGCAGCTTAGATCGGTCGACTAGACAAGAGACCCAGTACTTC. It encodes CASSLDRSTRQETQYF. The genes are TRBV7-2 and TRBJ2-5; maybe TRBD2 (6 bases). The germline CDR1 and CDR2 sequences are SGHTA and FQGNSA. This CDR3 is built from 16 residues. Trimming pared 1 base from V and 2 bases from J, leaving 14 bases between. Supplemented by reference TRBV7-2 and TRBJ2-5, the full variable domain reads GAGVSQSPSNKVTEKGKDVELRCDPISGHTALYWYRQSLGQGLEFLIYFQGNSAPDKSGLPSDRFSAERTGGSVSTLTIQRTQQEDSAVYLCASSLDRSTRQETQYFGPGTRLLVL.

This clonotype was observed a few times. The chain links TRBV7-2 to TRBJ2-5; D is uncertain. The germline V and J ends were trimmed by 2 bases and 0 bases, with 10 bases remaining between them. Germline CDR1 reads SGHTA; CDR2 reads FQGNSA. This CDR3 contains 15 residues. CDR3 bases: TGTGCCAGCAGCTTAAACGTGGGGTACCAAGAGACCCAGTACTTC. Translating gives CASSLNVGYQETQYF.

The rearrangement links TRBV11-3 to TRBJ2-1; 9 positions agree with TRBD2. CDR3 length: 16 amino acids. With V trimmed by 1 base and J by 4 bases, 5 bases remained unmatched. CDR1 and CDR2 from the germline V gene are SGHNT and YENEEA. The CDR3 DNA sequence: TGTGCCAGCAGCTTAGGGGCTAGCGGGGCGTACAATGAGCAGTTCTTC. This encodes CASSLGASGAYNEQFF.

This chain joins TRBV28 and TRBJ2-3; 8 positions agree with TRBD2. Germline V gene data show CDR1 as MDHEN and CDR2 as SYDVKM. The V segment lost 4 bases and the J segment 1 base; nucleotides outside the gene matches: 4. CDR3 length: 15 amino acids. The CDR3 sequence is CASSSGGDGTDTQYF. Written as DNA, the CDR3 is TGTGCCAGCAGTTCCGGGGGGGACGGCACAGATACGCAGTATTTT.

In this sample, this clonotype turned up a few times. The chain joins TRBV27 to TRBJ1-1; possible D gene TRBD1, 5 bases. The germline gives CDR1 MNHEY, CDR2 SMNVEV (reference sequence). Trimming took 4 bases from V and 3 from J, leaving 12 bases between them. The CDR3 is 14 amino acids. The CDR3: CASSSRGGYTEAFF. DNA of the CDR3: TGTGCCAGCAGTTCAAGGGGAGGGTACACTGAAGCTTTCTTT.